One and the same sample provided the 10 T cell receptor beta chains below, sequenced in a study of T cell responses to AZD1222 COVID-19 vaccine (dated by TCRdb to the early 2020s). To prepare the library, the immunoSEQ multiplex PCR assay was applied. TCRdb obtained this table from immuneACCESS and retained in-frame rearrangements with V and J assigned. These tables miss some clones; where compared with another copy, unresolved V genes account for less than half of the shortfall, and the remainder is unexplained. The sample contains about 190,000 clones, roughly 92% of them found a single time. The ten largest clones capture roughly 1.4% of the sample. The time point label, as the study defines it: baseline before first vaccination. This sample comprised peripheral blood, obtained on day 0 of AZD1222 vaccination. The origin of the receptors is an adult in good health.

This chain uses TRBV10-3 with TRBJ2-3; 15 bases line up with TRBD2. The CDR3 is 15 amino acids. Germline V gene sequence: CDR1 ENHRY, CDR2 SYGVKD. Losses at the gene ends were 8 bases for V and 1 base for J; bases not matched to a gene: 1. CDR3 sequence reads: CAIGTSGGRTDTQYF. DNA for the CDR3: TGTGCCATCGGGACTAGCGGGGGGCGCACAGATACGCAGTATTTT.

This clone has only a few counts. The chain has TRBV4-1 and TRBJ1-6, with TRBD1 matching over 7 bases. The CDR3 spans 17 residues. Per germline, CDR1 MGHRA and CDR2 YSYEKL. V lost 0 bases and J lost 7; bases outside the gene matches: 9. In DNA form, the CDR3 reads TGCGCCAGCAGCCAAGACCCTGGACAGGCCAGAAATTCACCCCTCCACTTT. It specifies CASSQDPGQARNSPLHF.

The chain joins TRBV6-5 to TRBJ2-7; a weak D match, TRBD1 (6 bases). The CDR3 extends over 15 amino acids. Germline assignment: CDR1 MNHEY and CDR2 SVGAGI. The V gene lost 0 bases and the J gene lost 1 base, with 10 bases spanning the gap. CDR3 nucleotides: TGTGCCAGCAGTTACTCGGGCAGGGGTTCCTACGAGCAGTACTTC. Its protein is CASSYSGRGSYEQYF.

The J gene is TRBJ2-7, the V gene TRBV3-1 (or the pseudogene TRBV3-2); tentatively, D is TRBD1 or TRBD2 (6 bases each). The CDR3 is 14 amino acids. The V and J ends lost 1 base and 10 bases respectively, with 17 bases between them. CDR1 LGHDT and CDR2 YNNKEL come from the germline V gene (reference sequence). CDR3 loop: CASSQGERGEGQYF. The CDR3 bases are TGTGCCAGCAGCCAAGGAGAGAGGGGGGAAGGACAGTACTTC.

CDR3 coding DNA: TGTGCCAGCAGCGGGCAGGGTCATGAGCAGTTCTTC. Translated: CASSGQGHEQFF. This chain uses TRBV7-9 with TRBJ2-1; possible D gene TRBD1, 5 bases. The CDR3 has 12 residues. V was trimmed by 5 bases and J by 8 bases, leaving 10 bases between them. CDR1 is SEHNR, CDR2 FQNEAQ, per germline (reference sequence).

This CDR3 reads CASSPGALSNQPQHF. The CDR3, as DNA: TGTGCCAGCTCCCCTGGGGCACTTAGCAATCAGCCCCAGCATTTT. The chain combines TRBV27 with TRBJ1-5; D may be TRBD1 (5 bases). The CDR3 contains 15 residues. The V end lost 8 bases, the J end lost 0 bases, and 14 bases lay between the germline ends. Germline CDR1 and CDR2: MNHEY and SMNVEV (reference sequence).

This clone was found a few times. The V and J genes are TRBV7-9 and TRBJ2-6; D not certain. With 2 bases removed from V and 2 bases from J, the gap between germline ends came to 7 bases. Germline V CDR1 and CDR2: SEHNR, FQNEAQ (reference sequence). There are 15 residues in the CDR3. The CDR3, as DNA: TGTGCCAGCAGCTTAAGGGAAACTGGGGCCAACGTCCTGACTTTC. Translation: CASSLRETGANVLTF.

This clone appeared a single time. V usage is TRBV27 and J usage is TRBJ2-1; 8 nucleotides line up with TRBD2. Germline values: CDR1 MNHEY, CDR2 SMNVEV (reference sequence). The CDR3 consists of 16 residues. Trimming removed 8 bases from V and 13 bases from J; junction bases left unmatched: 22. The CDR3 protein is CASRAAGRAGVGRQFF. Here the CDR3 DNA reads TGTGCCAGCCGTGCAGCGGGTCGAGCGGGGGTAGGACGTCAGTTCTTC.

The CDR3 DNA sequence: TGCGCCAGCAGCCCAAACAGGGTCGAGGACACTGAAGCTTTCTTT. Its protein product is CASSPNRVEDTEAFF. The chain combines TRBV5-1 with TRBJ1-1; tentative D call: TRBD1 (6 bases). With 4 bases removed from V and 3 bases from J, the gap between germline ends came to 16 bases. Germline CDR1 and CDR2: SGHRS and YFSETQ. The CDR3 has 15 residues.

The CDR3 protein is CASSMVAWGGETQYF. The CDR3, as DNA: TGTGCCAGTAGTATGGTCGCGTGGGGTGGAGAGACCCAGTACTTC. The chain couples TRBV19 to TRBJ2-5, with D unresolved. The germline CDR1 and CDR2 sequences are LNHDA and SQIVND (reference sequence). Between the trimmed V and J ends, which lost 3 bases and 4 bases, there was a span of 15 bases. This CDR3 is 15 amino acids long.